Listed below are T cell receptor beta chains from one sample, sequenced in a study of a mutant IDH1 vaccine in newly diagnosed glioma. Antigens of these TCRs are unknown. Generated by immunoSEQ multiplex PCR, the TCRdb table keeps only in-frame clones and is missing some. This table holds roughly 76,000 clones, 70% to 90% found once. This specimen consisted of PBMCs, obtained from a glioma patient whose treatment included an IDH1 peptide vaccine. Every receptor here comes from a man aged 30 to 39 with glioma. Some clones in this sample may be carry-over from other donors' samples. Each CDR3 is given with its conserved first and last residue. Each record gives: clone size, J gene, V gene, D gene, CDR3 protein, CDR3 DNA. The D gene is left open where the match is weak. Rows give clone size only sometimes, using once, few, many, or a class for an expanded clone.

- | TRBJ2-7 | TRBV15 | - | CATSRPDPYHYEQYF | TGTGCCACCAGCAGACCGGACCCCTACCATTACGAGCAGTACTTC
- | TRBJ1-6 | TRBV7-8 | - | CASSSNNSPLHF | TGTGCCAGCAGCTCTAATAATTCACCCCTCCACTTT
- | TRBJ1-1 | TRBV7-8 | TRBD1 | CASSLGDRVPTEAFF | TGTGCCAGCAGCTTAGGGGACAGGGTCCCCACTGAAGCTTTCTTT
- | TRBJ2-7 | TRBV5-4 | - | CASATRGAPGLGQYF | TGTGCCAGCGCCACGAGGGGCGCCCCTGGTTTGGGGCAGTACTTC
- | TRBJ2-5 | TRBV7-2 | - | CASSSSSVRYQETQYF | TGTGCCAGCAGCTCTTCTAGCGTTAGGTACCAAGAGACCCAGTACTTC
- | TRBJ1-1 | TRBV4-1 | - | CASSQEPGNMNTEAFF | TGCGCCAGCAGCCAAGAACCGGGGAACATGAACACTGAAGCTTTCTTT
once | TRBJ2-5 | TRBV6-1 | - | CASSLDRLQETQYF | TGTGCCAGCAGTCTGGACAGACTCCAAGAGACCCAGTACTTC
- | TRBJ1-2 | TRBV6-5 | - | CASSIGRNYGYTF | TGTGCCAGCAGCATCGGACGGAACTATGGCTACACCTTC
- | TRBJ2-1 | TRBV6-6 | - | CASSYSVGPPNEQFF | TGTGCCAGCAGTTACTCAGTCGGGCCCCCAAATGAGCAGTTCTTC
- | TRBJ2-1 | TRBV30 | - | CAWRRVGTPPARFF | TGTGCCTGGAGGCGGGTAGGGACCCCCCCCGCGCGGTTCTTC
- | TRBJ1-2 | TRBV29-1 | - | CSVDRPGSSNYGYTF | TGCAGCGTTGATCGCCCGGGGTCGTCGAACTATGGCTACACCTTC
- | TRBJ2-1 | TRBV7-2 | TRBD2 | CASSFASGVYNEQFF | TGTGCCAGCAGCTTTGCTAGCGGGGTCTACAATGAGCAGTTCTTC
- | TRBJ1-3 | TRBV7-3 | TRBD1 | CASSWDREGTIYF | TGTGCCAGCAGCTGGGACAGGGAAGGCACCATATATTTT
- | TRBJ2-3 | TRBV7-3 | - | CASSLFHDGGAQYF | TGTGCCAGCAGCTTATTCCACGACGGAGGGGCGCAGTATTTT
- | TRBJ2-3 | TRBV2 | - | CASSETLGLTVDTQYF | TGTGCCAGCAGTGAAACGCTGGGACTCACTGTAGATACGCAGTATTTT
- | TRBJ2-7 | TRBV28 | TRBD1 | CASDRQGPSYEQYF | TGTGCCAGCGACCGACAGGGGCCTTCCTACGAGCAGTACTTC
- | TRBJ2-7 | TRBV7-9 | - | CASSGPGLGEQYF | TGTGCCAGCAGCGGCCCAGGGTTGGGCGAGCAGTACTTC
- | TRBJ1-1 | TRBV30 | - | CAWSGGRTEAFF | TGTGCCTGGAGTGGAGGTCGCACTGAAGCTTTCTTT
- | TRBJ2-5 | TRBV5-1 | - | CASSLGQGSQETQYF | TGCGCCAGCAGCTTGGGACAAGGGAGCCAAGAGACCCAGTACTTC
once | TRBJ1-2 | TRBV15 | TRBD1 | CATSRDLEGAGGYTF | TGTGCCACCAGCAGAGATTTAGAGGGGGCTGGTGGCTACACCTTC
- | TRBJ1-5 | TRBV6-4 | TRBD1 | CASSDSGTGVKPQHF | TGTGCCAGCAGTGACTCGGGGACAGGGGTGAAGCCCCAGCATTTT
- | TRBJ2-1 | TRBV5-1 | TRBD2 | CASSPPGLAGGYNEQFF | TGCGCCAGCAGCCCACCCGGACTAGCGGGGGGATACAATGAGCAGTTCTTC
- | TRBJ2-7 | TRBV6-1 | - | CASSEERDTYEQYF | TGTGCCAGCAGTGAAGAAAGGGACACCTACGAGCAGTACTTC
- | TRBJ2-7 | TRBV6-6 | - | CASSYLLRTDHEQYF | TGTGCCAGCAGTTACTTGCTAAGGACAGACCACGAGCAGTACTTC
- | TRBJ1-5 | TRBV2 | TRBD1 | CASGGQGGQPQHF | TGTGCCAGCGGTGGACAGGGTGGTCAGCCCCAGCATTTT
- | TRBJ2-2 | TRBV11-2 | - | CASKPTTYTGELFF | TGTGCCAGCAAACCCACGACTTACACCGGGGAGCTGTTTTTT
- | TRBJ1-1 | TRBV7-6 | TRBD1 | CASSFQGGTEAFF | TGTGCCAGCAGCTTCCAGGGGGGCACTGAAGCTTTCTTT
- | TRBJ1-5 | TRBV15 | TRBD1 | CATSRDRVGRGNQPQHF | TGTGCCACTAGCAGAGATCGGGTAGGCAGGGGGAATCAGCCCCAGCATTTT
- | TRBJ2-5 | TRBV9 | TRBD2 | CASSVGTSGTLQETQYF | TGTGCCAGCAGCGTCGGGACTAGCGGGACCCTACAAGAGACCCAGTACTTC
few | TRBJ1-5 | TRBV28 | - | CASTPPGAYSNQPQHF | TGTGCCAGCACCCCCCCCGGGGCTTATAGCAATCAGCCCCAGCATTTT
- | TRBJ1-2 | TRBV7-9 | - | CASSFLVGYGYTF | TGTGCCAGCAGCTTCTTAGTGGGCTATGGCTACACCTTC
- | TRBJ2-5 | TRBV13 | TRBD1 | CASSQRTGQYQETQYF | TGTGCCAGCAGCCAAAGGACAGGTCAGTACCAAGAGACCCAGTACTTC
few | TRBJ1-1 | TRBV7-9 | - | CASSHYRETEAFF | TGTGCCAGCAGCCACTACAGGGAAACTGAAGCTTTCTTT